This TCR beta chain was recorded in a study of T cell responses to AZD1222 COVID-19 vaccine. Study observations and caveats: None of the repertoires were sampled until the peak T cell response had passed. Nearly half of unique spike-specific TCRs reportedly avoided B.1.351 and B.1.1.7 mutated regions.

In regard to this clone: The antigen is not known.

CDR3 length: 14 amino acids. CDR1 and CDR2 from the germline V gene are SEHNR and FQNEAQ (reference sequence). Trimming at V came to 3 bases and at J to 7 bases, leaving 5 bases not matched to a gene. The data were produced by immunoSEQ multiplex PCR, yet TCRdb's version contains in-frame clones alone and is incomplete. The sample has some 130,000 clones; just over 90% are singletons. The V call is TRBV7-9, the J call TRBJ1-5; 8 bases agree with TRBD1. The sample in question was peripheral blood, obtained 28 days after the second AZD1222 dose. The clonotype originates from an adult who received the AZD1222 COVID-19 vaccine. In DNA, the CDR3 is TGTGCCAGCAGCTTTGGGGACAGGACCCAGCCCCAGCATTTT. It is translated as CASSFGDRTQPQHF.